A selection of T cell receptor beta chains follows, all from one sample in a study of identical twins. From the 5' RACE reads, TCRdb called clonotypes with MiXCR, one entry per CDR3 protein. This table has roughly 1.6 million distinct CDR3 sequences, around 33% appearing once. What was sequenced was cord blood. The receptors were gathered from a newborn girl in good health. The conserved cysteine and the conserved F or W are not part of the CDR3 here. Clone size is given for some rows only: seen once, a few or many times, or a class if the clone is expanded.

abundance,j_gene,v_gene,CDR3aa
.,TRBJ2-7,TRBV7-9,ASSVRYGQY
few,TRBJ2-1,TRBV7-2,ASSLSLAGGLLPF
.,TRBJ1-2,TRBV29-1,SVGQADYGYT
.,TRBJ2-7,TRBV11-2,ASSLVVQRGFYEQY
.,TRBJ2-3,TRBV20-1,SAPHRLERDTQY
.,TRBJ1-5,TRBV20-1,SAFRTGRVYSNQPQH
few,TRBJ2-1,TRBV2,ASKVLGQGNNEQF
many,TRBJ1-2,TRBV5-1,ASSLASGLYGYT
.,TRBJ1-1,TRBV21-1,ASSNSRAADTEAF
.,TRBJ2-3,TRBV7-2,ASRTTGGTDTQY
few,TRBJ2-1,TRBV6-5,AAPATGRSYNEQF
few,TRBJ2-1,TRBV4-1,ASSQVAWVNNEQF
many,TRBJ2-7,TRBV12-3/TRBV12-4,ASSDPGSYEQY
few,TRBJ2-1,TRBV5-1,ASSLGFASSYNEQF
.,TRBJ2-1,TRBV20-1,SARVPSLNKQF
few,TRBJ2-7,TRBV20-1,SALTSRTYEQY
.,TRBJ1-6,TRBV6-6,ASTQGTPLH
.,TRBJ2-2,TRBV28,ASSLVEELF
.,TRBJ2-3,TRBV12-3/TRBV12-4,ASTVTASVDTQY
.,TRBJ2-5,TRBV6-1,ACSVEFGETQY
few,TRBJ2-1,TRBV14,ASMGLAGARNEQF
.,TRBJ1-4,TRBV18,ASSPGDRVATNEKLF
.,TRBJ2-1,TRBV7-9,ASSFTASGENSEQF
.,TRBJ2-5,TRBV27,ASSPIAGIRETQY
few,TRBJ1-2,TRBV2,ASSRGRGGGYT
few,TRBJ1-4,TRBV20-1,SAPSRGEKLF
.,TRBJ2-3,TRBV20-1,SASNRDWYTDTQY
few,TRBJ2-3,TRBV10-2,ASSELVGTDTQY
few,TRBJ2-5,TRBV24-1,ATSDRGLAGTGAQY
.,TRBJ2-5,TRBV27,ASRGGGEETQY